This entry lists 19 T cell receptor beta chains sequenced from one sample in a study of T-cell memory formation after mild COVID-19. Via MiXCR, TCRdb re-called the 5' RACE reads, giving one row per CDR3 protein. This table has approximately 230,000 distinct CDR3 sequences, over 15% appearing once. Sequencing was carried out using PBMCs or a T cell subset sorted from them (not recorded which). These receptors came from a man younger than 30 who had mild COVID-19 (a few samples of this study predate the infection). Cell type and time point are not known.

V gene TRBV12-3 or TRBV12-4 combines with J gene TRBJ1-2; D unresolved. This CDR3 spans 11 amino acids. Trimming stripped 1 base from V and 8 bases from J, with 5 bases between. The CDR3 loop reads CASSLDGGYTF. The CDR3 coding sequence is TGTGCCAGCAGTTTAGATGGCGGCTACACCTTC.

This clonotype was counted only a few times. The J gene is TRBJ2-3, the V gene TRBV7-3; 8 bases agree with TRBD2. CDR1 and CDR2 from the germline V gene are SGHTA and FQGTGA. The CDR3 has 15 residues. V shed 5 bases, J shed 2 bases, and the junction held 6 bases outside the gene matches. The CDR3 is CASSDGGAITDTQYF. CDR3 DNA sequence: TGTGCCAGCAGCGACGGGGGGGCCATCACAGATACGCAGTATTTT.

This clonotype was observed a few times. The CDR3 spells CASSTAGELFF. The DNA for the CDR3 is TGCGCCAGCAGTACGGCCGGGGAGCTGTTTTTT. The chain combines TRBV5-1 with TRBJ2-2; D is ambiguous. The CDR3 runs 11 residues. V lost 5 bases, J lost 6 bases, and 5 bases lay in between. Per germline, CDR1 SGHRS and CDR2 YFSETQ.

The chain recombines TRBV20-1 with TRBJ2-5; no clear D. There are 10 residues in the CDR3. Trimming stripped 3 bases from V and 5 bases from J, with 4 bases between. The V gene's germline CDR1 is DFQATT and CDR2 SNEGSKA (reference sequence). CDR3 protein: CSASVETQYF. CDR3 nucleotide sequence: TGCAGTGCTAGCGTGGAGACCCAGTACTTC.

The genes are TRBV4-3 and TRBJ1-2; D not certain. The CDR3 has 15 amino acids. The V gene's germline CDR1 is LGHNA and CDR2 YSLEER. Between the trimmed V and J ends, which lost 5 bases and 4 bases, there was a span of 17 bases. CDR3 protein: CASSSRAGDPYGYTF. The CDR3 nucleotides are TGCGCCAGCAGCTCCCGAGCGGGAGATCCCTATGGCTACACCTTC.

In its sample, this clonotype was seen once. This chain connects TRBV3-1 to TRBJ1-5; 7 bases match TRBD1. Germline loops: CDR1 LGHDT, CDR2 YNNKEL (reference sequence). J lost 1 base, V lost 0 bases, and 3 bases had no gene match. The CDR3 spans 16 residues. The CDR3 is CASSQDGGQSNQPQHF. CDR3 DNA: TGTGCCAGCAGCCAAGACGGGGGACAGAGCAATCAGCCCCAGCATTTT.

About this clonotype itself: Without the conserved terminal phenylalanine or tryptophan, this CDR3 likely stems from a read error. V usage is TRBV20-1 and J usage is TRBJ1-2, with 8 bases identical to TRBD1. The ends lost 0 bases at V and 0 bases at J; junction bases unmatched: 6. This CDR3 comprises 16 residues. The V gene's germline CDR1 is DFQATT and CDR2 SNEGSKA (reference sequence). The CDR3, as DNA: TGCAGTGCTAGAGACCCCGACAGGGGAACTAACTATGGCTACACCTTA. This translates into CSARDPDRGTNYGYTL.

There are a few counts of this clonotype. The CDR3 sequence is CASSPWVRGNTEAFF. The CDR3 DNA reads as TGTGCCAGCAGTCCCTGGGTCCGGGGGAACACTGAAGCTTTCTTT. The chain employs TRBV12-3 or TRBV12-4 and TRBJ1-1; no definite D call. Trimming pared 5 bases from V and 1 base from J, leaving 14 bases between. The CDR3 is made up of 15 amino acids.

The chain links TRBV7-2 to TRBJ2-3; D is possibly TRBD1 (5 bases). This CDR3 is 16 amino acids long. Germline lookup yields CDR1 SGHTA and CDR2 FQGNSA. The ends were cut back, 5 bases at V and 0 bases at J, with 15 bases in the middle. The DNA of the CDR3 is TGTGCCAGCAGCCGAATAACAGGTTCTAGCACAGATACGCAGTATTTT. Amino acids: CASSRITGSSTDTQYF.

The chain carries TRBV28 and TRBJ2-1; D remains unclear. Germline CDR1 and CDR2: MDHEN and SYDVKM. This CDR3 is 11 amino acids long. The germline V and J ends were trimmed by 7 bases and 8 bases, with 9 bases remaining between them. CDR3 loop: CASIGVDEQFF. DNA for the CDR3: TGTGCCAGCATTGGGGTGGATGAGCAGTTCTTC.

The chain has TRBV7-2 and TRBJ2-7; 7 bases fit TRBD1. CDR1 and CDR2 from the germline V gene are SGHTA and FQGNSA. This CDR3 comprises 15 residues. The V gene end was trimmed by 5 bases and the J gene end by 1 base; junction bases not matched to a gene: 8. The CDR3 is CASSPGGRVSYEQYF. DNA for the CDR3: TGTGCCAGCAGCCCAGGGGGACGGGTTTCCTACGAGCAGTACTTC.

The sample holds a few counts of this clonotype. This chain connects TRBV6-5 to TRBJ1-2; possible D gene TRBD1, 5 bases. V lost 6 bases and J 3 bases, leaving 11 bases between the germline ends. This CDR3 contains 13 residues. Germline V gene lookup returns CDR1 MNHEY and CDR2 SVGAGI. DNA for the CDR3: TGTGCCAGCAGGGGAATGGGGGACTATGGCTACACCTTC. Its protein product is CASRGMGDYGYTF.

This clonotype was seen at least ten times. The CDR3 coding sequence is TGTGCCAGCAGTTATAGGGGGGCGGATTCACCCCTCCACTTT. It codes for CASSYRGADSPLHF. This chain joins TRBV12-3 or TRBV12-4 and TRBJ1-6; possibly TRBD1 for D (6 bases). CDR3 length equals 14 residues. The V end lost 4 bases, the J end lost 8 bases, and 12 bases lay between the germline ends.

A few counts support this clonotype. The chain carries TRBV5-1 and TRBJ1-2; D gene unclear. The V end lost 2 bases, the J end lost 4 bases, and 9 bases lay between the germline ends. The CDR3 runs 13 residues. CDR1 and CDR2 from the germline V gene are SGHRS and YFSETQ. Here the CDR3 reads CASSFNQPYGYTF. Written as DNA, the CDR3 is TGCGCCAGCAGCTTTAACCAGCCCTATGGCTACACCTTC. Combining the CDR3 with reference TRBV5-1 and TRBJ1-2 gives the whole variable domain KAGVTQTPRYLIKTRGQQVTLSCSPISGHRSVSWYQQTPGQGLQFLFEYFSETQRNKGNFPGRFSGRQFSNSRSEMNVSTLELGDSALYLCASSFNQPYGYTFGSGTRLTVV.

In this sample, this clonotype turned up a few times. The chain combines TRBV5-1 with TRBJ1-6, with D unclear. This CDR3 is built from 13 residues. Trimming removed 4 bases at V and 10 bases at J, with 12 bases between. CDR1 and CDR2 (germline): SGHRS, YFSETQ. The CDR3 DNA reads as TGCGCCAGCAGCAACTCCCCGGAGTCACCCCTCCACTTT. It translates to CASSNSPESPLHF.

V is TRBV7-6 and J is TRBJ2-7; a weak D match, TRBD2 (6 bases). The V and J ends lost 4 bases and 1 base respectively, with 14 bases between them. Germline values: CDR1 SGHVS, CDR2 FNYEAQ. The CDR3 runs to 15 residues. CDR3 nucleotide sequence: TGTGCCAGCAGCTCCCTCCCCGGAGGGTCCTACGAGCAGTACGTC. Protein product: CASSSLPGGSYEQYV.

At least ten counts were recorded for this clonotype. This chain links TRBV4-1 with TRBJ2-3, with D possibly being TRBD2 (5 bases). This CDR3 is built from 14 residues. Germline CDR1 reads MGHRA; CDR2 reads YSYEKL. The germline V and J ends were trimmed by 8 bases and 1 base, with 13 bases remaining between them. The CDR3 DNA is TGCGCCAGCGTATCTAGCCCGGGCACAGATACGCAGTATTTT. Protein product: CASVSSPGTDTQYF.

The J gene is TRBJ1-5, the V gene TRBV4-1, with a possible D match to TRBD1 (6 bases). This CDR3 is 16 amino acids long. V dropped 0 bases and J dropped 3 bases, with 12 bases sitting between them. Looked up from germline, CDR1 is MGHRA and CDR2 is YSYEKL. This chain's CDR3 is CASSQDRGGYNQPQHF. Written as DNA, the CDR3 is TGCGCCAGCAGCCAAGATCGGGGGGGCTACAATCAGCCCCAGCATTTT.

This clonotype was found a few times. V is TRBV10-3 and J is TRBJ2-3; D perhaps matches TRBD1 (7 bases). CDR1 ENHRY and CDR2 SYGVKD come from the germline V gene. The CDR3 covers 14 residues. With 6 bases removed from V and 2 bases from J, the gap between germline ends came to 12 bases. The CDR3 DNA sequence: TGTGCCATCAGCAGGGGGAGGACCACAGATACGCAGTATTTT. This encodes CAISRGRTTDTQYF.